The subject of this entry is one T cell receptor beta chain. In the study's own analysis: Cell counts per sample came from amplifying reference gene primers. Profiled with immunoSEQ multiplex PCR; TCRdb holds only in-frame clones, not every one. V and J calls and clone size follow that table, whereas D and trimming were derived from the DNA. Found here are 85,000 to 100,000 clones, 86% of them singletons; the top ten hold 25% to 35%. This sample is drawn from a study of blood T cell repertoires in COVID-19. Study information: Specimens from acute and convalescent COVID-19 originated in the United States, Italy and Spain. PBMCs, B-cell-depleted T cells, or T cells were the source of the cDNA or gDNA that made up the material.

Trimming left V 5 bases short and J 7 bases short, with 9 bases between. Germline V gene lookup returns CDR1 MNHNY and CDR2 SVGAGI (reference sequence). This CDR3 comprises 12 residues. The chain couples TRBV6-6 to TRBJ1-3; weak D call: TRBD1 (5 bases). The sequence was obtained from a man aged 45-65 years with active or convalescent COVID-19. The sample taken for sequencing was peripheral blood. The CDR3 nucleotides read TGTGCCAGCAGTCCGGGGGGGAACACCATATATTTT. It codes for CASSPGGNTIYF.